These 23 T cell receptor beta chains came from one sample sequenced in a study of sequential checkpoint blockade in melanoma. The table came from immunoSEQ multiplex PCR; TCRdb's copy has only in-frame clones and leaves some out. The sample has 4,900 or so clones, around 33% seen once. As to treatment: randomized to nivolumab then ipilimumab (arm A) or the reverse (arm B). The input for sequencing was tumor tissue (inferred from file names), taken from a patient given nivolumab and ipilimumab in sequence. These receptors were collected from a human donor with melanoma.

This chain uses TRBV28 with TRBJ2-7; 7 nucleotides line up with TRBD2. V gave up 3 bases and J gave up 0 bases; unmatched junction bases: 8. This CDR3 is 16 amino acids long. The V gene's germline CDR1 is MDHEN and CDR2 SYDVKM. The CDR3 sequence is CASSFRSSGLSYEQYF. The CDR3 DNA reads TGTGCCAGCAGTTTCCGCTCTAGCGGCCTCTCCTACGAGCAGTACTTC.

This clone has a handful of counts. This sequence joins TRBV6-8 and TRBJ1-4, with TRBD1 as a possible D gene (6 bases). CDR1 and CDR2 from the germline V gene are MNHGY and SAAAGT. CDR3 length: 13 residues. V lost 2 bases, J lost 7 bases, and 8 bases lay in between. CDR3 coding DNA: TGTGCCAGCAGTTACGTGACAGGTGAAAAACTGTTTTTT. Protein product: CASSYVTGEKLFF.

This clone was seen a few times. This chain joins TRBV18 and TRBJ1-1; no firm D call. The CDR3 loop spans 14 amino acids. Germline V gene data show CDR1 as KGHSH and CDR2 as LQKENI. Trimming shortened V by 4 bases and J by 1 base, and 10 bases separated the two germline ends. CDR3 sequence: CASSQIQRNTEAFF. The CDR3 nucleotides are TGTGCCAGCTCACAAATTCAGCGGAACACTGAAGCTTTCTTT.

A few counts support this clone. The chain combines TRBV11-3 with TRBJ2-7, with 8 bases that match TRBD2. Germline CDR1 SGHNT, CDR2 YENEEA. The ends lost 5 bases at V and 3 bases at J; junction bases unmatched: 9. The CDR3 contains 15 residues. The CDR3 loop reads CASSPRGAGDYEQYF. The DNA of the CDR3 is TGTGCCAGCAGCCCTAGGGGAGCGGGAGACTACGAGCAGTACTTC. The full variable domain, completed using reference TRBV11-3 and TRBJ2-7, is EAGVVQSPRYKIIEKKQPVAFWCNPISGHNTLYWYLQNLGQGPELLIRYENEEAVDDSQLPKDRFSAERLKGVDSTLKIQPAELGDSAVYLCASSPRGAGDYEQYFGPGTRLTVT.

The gene calls are TRBV6-8 and TRBJ1-1; D not resolved. This CDR3 contains 14 residues. Germline V gives CDR1 MNHGY, CDR2 SAAAGT. V shed 0 bases and J shed 7 bases, with 12 bases lying between them. CDR3 DNA sequence: TGTGCCAGCAGTTACTCAACGGCGACCAGTGAAGCTTTCTTT. It is translated as CASSYSTATSEAFF.

This clone is medium-sized within its sample. The chain employs TRBV11-3 and TRBJ1-2; D is unresolved. The CDR3 runs 15 residues. Germline lookup yields CDR1 SGHNT and CDR2 YENEEA. V lost 7 bases and J lost 0, with 15 bases in between. CDR3 DNA sequence: TGTGCCAGCACCCCGTTGGAGAACACTAACTATGGCTACACCTTC. This encodes CASTPLENTNYGYTF.

A few counts support this clone. V usage is TRBV11-3 and J usage is TRBJ2-1; D possibly corresponds to TRBD2 (5 bases). The V gene's germline CDR1 is SGHNT and CDR2 YENEEA. Trimming cost V 1 base and J 8 bases, with 12 bases left between them. The CDR3 runs 14 residues. CDR3 DNA: TGTGCCAGCAGCTTAGTGCTAGCAGTGGATGAGCAGTTCTTC. This translates into CASSLVLAVDEQFF.

This clone was observed a handful of times. The J gene is TRBJ1-1, the V gene TRBV11-3; 7 bases match TRBD1. The CDR3 has 15 amino acids. Germline V gene lookup returns CDR1 SGHNT and CDR2 YENEEA. Unmatched junction bases numbered 13, after V lost 5 bases and J lost 7 bases. The DNA of the CDR3 is TGTGCCAGCAGCACCCGGACAGGTGTGTCTGTTGAAGCTTTCTTT. Amino acid sequence: CASSTRTGVSVEAFF.

Judged by abundance, this clone is medium-sized. The J gene is TRBJ1-1, the V gene TRBV11-3, with D unresolved. The CDR3 spans 16 residues. Germline V gene lookup returns CDR1 SGHNT and CDR2 YENEEA. Trimming removed 7 bases from V and 0 bases from J, with 18 bases in between. The DNA for the CDR3 is TGTGCCAGCACCCTCGCTGGGTCAGAGTTGAACACTGAAGCTTTCTTT. Residues: CASTLAGSELNTEAFF.

The chain joins TRBV6-8 to TRBJ2-1, with D unclear. The CDR3 is made up of 13 amino acids. In germline, CDR1 is MNHGY, CDR2 SAAAGT. Trimming took off 0 bases at V and 6 bases at J, with 6 bases between the two ends. This CDR3 reads CASSYSLGNEQFF. The DNA of the CDR3 is TGTGCCAGCAGTTACTCGTTAGGCAATGAGCAGTTCTTC.

This chain links TRBV9 with TRBJ2-6; 8 nucleotides match TRBD1. The CDR3 runs to 19 residues. The germline gives CDR1 SGDLS, CDR2 YYNGEE. J lost 0 bases, V lost 4 bases, and 12 bases had no gene match. The CDR3 protein is CASSLQTGTGSSGANVLTF. The CDR3 DNA follows: TGTGCCAGCAGCCTACAAACCGGGACAGGTAGCTCTGGGGCCAACGTCCTGACTTTC. Full variable domain (rest looked up from reference TRBV9 and TRBJ2-6): DSGVTQTPKHLITATGQRVTLRCSPRSGDLSVYWYQQSLDQGLQFLIQYYNGEERAKGNILERFSAQQFPDLHSELNLSSLELGDSALYFCASSLQTGTGSSGANVLTFGAGSRLTVL.

This clone was recorded a few times. The J gene is TRBJ1-1, the V gene TRBV6-8, with unresolved D. This CDR3 is built from 14 residues. The germline gives CDR1 MNHGY, CDR2 SAAAGT. V lost 5 bases, J lost 1 base, and 11 bases lay in between. CDR3 in amino acids: CASSIAAGNTEAFF. The CDR3 nucleotides are TGTGCCAGCAGTATCGCGGCAGGGAACACTGAAGCTTTCTTT.

The V and J genes are TRBV10-2 and TRBJ2-3; 13 bases map to TRBD2. The CDR3 is 19 residues long. Germline values: CDR1 WSHSY, CDR2 SAAADI. V was clipped by 0 bases and J by 0 bases; unmatched bases: 6. CDR3 sequence (DNA): TGCGCCAGCAGTGAGTCCGGGACTAGCGGGACCTCTAGCACAGATACGCAGTATTTT. The encoded protein is CASSESGTSGTSSTDTQYF.

V usage is TRBV4-1 and J usage is TRBJ1-2; no reliable D call. This CDR3 region has 14 residues. The germline V gene encodes CDR1 MGHRA and CDR2 YSYEKL. Trimming shortened V by 1 base and J by 7 bases, and 13 bases separated the two germline ends. CDR3 nucleotide sequence: TGCGCCAGCAGCCAAGGAACCTTAACGGCTGGCTACACCTTC. Residues: CASSQGTLTAGYTF.

This clone was recorded a few times. V is TRBV6-8 and J is TRBJ2-7; 10 bases match TRBD1. Trimming at V came to 6 bases and at J to 4 bases, leaving 6 bases not matched to a gene. The CDR3 is made up of 14 amino acids. The germline CDR1 and CDR2 sequences are MNHGY and SAAAGT. The CDR3 sequence is CASRTDRGPYEQYF. The DNA for the CDR3 is TGTGCCAGCAGGACAGACAGGGGGCCATACGAGCAGTACTTC.

This clone was detected a few times. The chain uses TRBV11-3 and TRBJ1-1; D is unclear. Germline V gene data show CDR1 as SGHNT and CDR2 as YENEEA. V lost 2 bases to trimming and J lost 0 bases, with 13 bases between them. The CDR3 contains 16 residues. The CDR3 DNA follows: TGTGCCAGCAGCTTAAGGTTCGCACCTTTGAACACTGAAGCTTTCTTT. The encoded protein is CASSLRFAPLNTEAFF.

By proportion, this clone is medium-sized (0.01 to 0.1%). DNA for the CDR3: TGTGCCAGCGGGATAGCGGGAGAAGAGACCCAGTACTTC. It yields the protein CASGIAGEETQYF. The chain combines TRBV28 with TRBJ2-5, with TRBD2 matching over 9 bases. CDR1 and CDR2 from the germline V gene are MDHEN and SYDVKM. The CDR3 runs to 13 residues. The V segment lost 8 bases and the J segment 3 bases; nucleotides outside the gene matches: 4.

This sequence joins TRBV6-8 and TRBJ2-3, with 11 nucleotides matching TRBD2. Germline V gene sequence: CDR1 MNHGY, CDR2 SAAAGT. Germline trimming cut 5 bases from V and 1 base from J; bases unmatched to any gene: 5. CDR3 length equals 16 residues. This chain's CDR3 is CASSNLAGGRTDTQYF. CDR3 DNA sequence: TGTGCCAGCAGTAATCTAGCGGGAGGCCGCACAGATACGCAGTATTTT.

Written as DNA, the CDR3 is TGTGCCAGCAGTTGGCAGCTAGCGGGAGGATTTCACGAGCAGTACTTC. As protein: CASSWQLAGGFHEQYF. The gene calls are TRBV6-8 and TRBJ2-7; 11 nucleotides agree with TRBD2. CDR1 MNHGY and CDR2 SAAAGT come from the germline V gene. Trimming cost V 4 bases and J 5 bases; bases outside gene matches: 10. This CDR3 has 16 residues.

The rearrangement joins TRBV11-3 to TRBJ2-3; maybe TRBD2 (5 bases). V lost 8 bases and J 3 bases, leaving 18 bases between the germline ends. Germline lookup yields CDR1 SGHNT and CDR2 YENEEA. The CDR3 runs to 15 residues. The CDR3 DNA is TGTGCCAGCGGCATGACTACTTTCCAAACAGATACGCAGTATTTT. Encoded protein: CASGMTTFQTDTQYF.

CDR3: CASSENGGTQYF. The DNA of the CDR3 is TGTGCCAGCAGTGAAAATGGGGGAACGCAGTATTTT. V gene TRBV25-1 combines with J gene TRBJ2-3; D may correspond to TRBD1 or TRBD2 (5 bases each). Germline values: CDR1 MGHDK, CDR2 SYGVNS. CDR3 length: 12 amino acids. Trimming shortened V by 2 bases and J by 9 bases, and 9 bases separated the two germline ends.

This clone has a handful of counts. This chain uses TRBV9 with TRBJ1-2; 7 positions match TRBD1. The CDR3 is made up of 14 amino acids. Looked up from germline, CDR1 is SGDLS and CDR2 is YYNGEE. The junction had 11 bases not matched to a gene; V was cut back by 4 bases and J by 8 bases. CDR3 bases: TGTGCCAGCAGCTTTATTTCAGGGGGGCCGGGCTACACCTTC. Its protein is CASSFISGGPGYTF.

J is TRBJ2-6 and V is TRBV9; no definite D call. Germline V CDR1 and CDR2: SGDLS, YYNGEE. The CDR3 has 16 residues. Trimming cost V 5 bases and J 2 bases, with 14 bases left between them. The CDR3 DNA is TGTGCCAGCAGTCCTGCTGGTCCAGCTGGGGCCAACGTCCTGACTTTC. Residues: CASSPAGPAGANVLTF.